Below, 23 T cell receptor beta chains from the same sample are listed, as sequenced in a study of T cell responses to AZD1222 COVID-19 vaccine. Produced via immunoSEQ multiplex PCR; TCRdb's table is partial and in-frame only. The data contain 95,000 to 110,000 clones, around 91% of them singletons. Sequenced here: peripheral blood, sampled on day 0 of AZD1222 vaccination. Receptors were obtained from an adult in good health.

The chain has TRBV7-8 and TRBJ1-1; unclear D gene. The CDR3 spans 15 residues. Germline V gene data show CDR1 as SGHVS and CDR2 as FQNEAQ. V was clipped by 5 bases and J by 3 bases, with 16 bases between them. DNA of the CDR3: TGTGCCAGCAGCCCTAAACGGCGTTTGGACACTGAAGCTTTCTTT. This codes for CASSPKRRLDTEAFF.

V and J are TRBV24-1 and TRBJ2-2, with 8 bases identical to TRBD1. Looked up from germline, CDR1 is KGHDR and CDR2 is SFDVKD. With V trimmed by 4 bases and J by 4 bases, 7 bases remained unmatched. The CDR3 totals 16 residues. The CDR3 loop is CATSDRRTGSTGELFF. The CDR3 DNA follows: TGTGCCACCAGTGACCGTAGGACAGGGTCCACCGGGGAGCTGTTTTTT.

The V call is TRBV5-1, the J call TRBJ2-7, with TRBD1 as a possible D gene (6 bases). Per germline, CDR1 SGHRS and CDR2 YFSETQ. Trimming removed 4 bases from V and 0 bases from J, with 17 bases in between. The CDR3 sequence is 16 residues long. The CDR3: CASSPHGQMSSYEQYF. CDR3 bases: TGCGCCAGCAGCCCCCACGGACAGATGAGCTCCTACGAGCAGTACTTC.

The chain recombines TRBV29-1 with TRBJ1-2, with D possibly being TRBD1 (5 bases). The length of the CDR3 is 17 residues. Trimming took 4 bases from V and 0 from J, leaving 21 bases between them. Germline V gene sequence: CDR1 SQVTM, CDR2 ANQGSEA. Here the CDR3 reads CSVGSLEGAGANYGYTF. The DNA for the CDR3 is TGCAGCGTTGGGAGCCTCGAAGGCGCGGGGGCTAACTATGGCTACACCTTC.

The chain couples TRBV5-1 to TRBJ2-3; D perhaps matches TRBD1 (5 bases). Germline assignment: CDR1 SGHRS and CDR2 YFSETQ. The CDR3 is 14 amino acids. V was clipped by 1 base and J by 2 bases, with 8 bases between them. As DNA, the CDR3 is TGCGCCAGCAGCTTGCGCAGGGACACAGATACGCAGTATTTT. Residues: CASSLRRDTDTQYF.

The sample holds a few counts of this clone. The V and J genes are TRBV6-1 and TRBJ1-1; 7 bases line up with TRBD1. CDR3 length: 13 amino acids. Germline V gene lookup returns CDR1 MNHNS and CDR2 SASEGT. V dropped 0 bases and J dropped 6; count of bases not matched to a gene: 1. The CDR3 region has the DNA TGTGCCAGCAGTGAAGCCAGGGGGGCTGAAGCTTTCTTT. Encoded protein: CASSEARGAEAFF.

The chain employs TRBV2 and TRBJ2-1; 11 bases line up with TRBD2. Germline V lookup: CDR1 SNHLY, CDR2 FYNNEI. The CDR3 sequence is 15 residues long. The V and J ends lost 5 bases and 6 bases, in that order; junction bases with no gene match: 6. CDR3 bases: TGTGCCAGCAGTCGTACTAGCGGGGGCCCCAATGAGCAGTTCTTC. Protein product: CASSRTSGGPNEQFF.

This clone was picked up one time. The chain links TRBV24-1 to TRBJ1-1; TRBD1 matches at 7 bases. V was pared by 12 bases and J by 1 base, with 10 bases of the junction left unmatched. CDR3 size: 14 residues. From germline, CDR1 is KGHDR and CDR2 SFDVKD. CDR3 DNA sequence: TGTGCCTCACAGGGGCCCCTTACGAACACTGAAGCTTTCTTT. This gives the protein CASQGPLTNTEAFF.

This clone was observed once. The V call is TRBV9, the J call TRBJ2-1; tentative D call: TRBD2 (7 bases). The CDR3 has 16 amino acids. Per the germline V gene, CDR1 is SGDLS and CDR2 is YYNGEE. V shed 4 bases and J shed 5 bases, with 19 bases lying between them. The CDR3 protein is CASSPREWGGHNEQFF. In nucleotides, the CDR3 is TGTGCCAGCAGCCCAAGAGAGTGGGGGGGCCACAATGAGCAGTTCTTC.

This chain connects TRBV4-1 to TRBJ1-4, with D unresolved. Germline lookup yields CDR1 MGHRA and CDR2 YSYEKL. V dropped 4 bases and J dropped 0 bases, with 12 bases sitting between them. CDR3 length: 16 residues. CDR3 sequence: CASSPAVDPTNEKLFF. The CDR3 DNA is TGCGCCAGCAGCCCCGCGGTCGACCCAACTAATGAAAAACTGTTTTTT.

This clone was detected only once. This sequence joins TRBV5-8 and TRBJ2-1; TRBD1 matches at 7 bases. Per germline, CDR1 SGHTS and CDR2 YDEGEE. V shed 5 bases, J shed 0 bases, and the junction held 8 bases outside the gene matches. This CDR3 is 16 amino acids long. CDR3 DNA: TGTGCCAGCAGACGAACAGGGGCTAGCTCCTACAATGAGCAGTTCTTC. Translating it yields CASRRTGASSYNEQFF.

J is TRBJ1-3 and V is TRBV9; unclear D gene. The V gene lost 0 bases and the J gene lost 0 bases, with 13 bases spanning the gap. Germline CDR1 SGDLS, CDR2 YYNGEE. The CDR3 length is 17 residues. The CDR3 loop is CASSVVSDGSSGNTIYF. In DNA form, the CDR3 reads TGTGCCAGCAGCGTAGTGAGCGACGGCAGCTCTGGAAACACCATATATTTT.

The chain has TRBV29-1 and TRBJ2-7, with D perhaps matching TRBD1 or TRBD2 (5 bases each). Looked up from germline, CDR1 is SQVTM and CDR2 is ANQGSEA. This CDR3 contains 16 residues. V was trimmed by 4 bases and J by 4 bases, leaving 23 bases between them. The CDR3, as DNA: TGCAGCGTTGGAGGGGTGGGGGACCTACTTGGGTACGAGCAGTACTTC. This gives the protein CSVGGVGDLLGYEQYF.

The chain employs TRBV9 and TRBJ2-1, with D hard to call. With 3 bases removed from V and 0 bases from J, the gap between germline ends came to 10 bases. This CDR3 has 15 residues. Per germline, CDR1 SGDLS and CDR2 YYNGEE. The CDR3 nucleotides read TGTGCCAGCAGCGCCCTGTCAAGCTCCTACAATGAGCAGTTCTTC. This sequence encodes CASSALSSSYNEQFF. The full variable domain, completed using reference TRBV9 and TRBJ2-1, is DSGVTQTPKHLITATGQRVTLRCSPRSGDLSVYWYQQSLDQGLQFLIQYYNGEERAKGNILERFSAQQFPDLHSELNLSSLELGDSALYFCASSALSSSYNEQFFGPGTRLTVL.

The gene calls are TRBV2 and TRBJ1-2; a weak D match, TRBD1 (5 bases). Germline CDR1 and CDR2: SNHLY and FYNNEI. Trimming cost V 5 bases and J 2 bases, with 9 bases left between them. The CDR3 extends over 13 amino acids. The CDR3: CASSKTDNYGYTF. In nucleotides, the CDR3 is TGTGCCAGCAGTAAGACAGACAACTATGGCTACACCTTC.

This chain connects TRBV13 to TRBJ1-1, with a tentative D call TRBD1 (5 bases). The CDR3 totals 12 residues. The germline V and J ends were trimmed by 8 bases and 3 bases, with 10 bases remaining between them. Germline-derived CDR1 and CDR2 are PRHDT and FYEKMQ (reference sequence). The CDR3 coding sequence is TGTGCCAGCGATCCGGGGGACACTGAAGCTTTCTTT. Translated: CASDPGDTEAFF.

J is TRBJ2-1 and V is TRBV9; tentative D call: TRBD1 (5 bases). V was clipped by 0 bases and J by 0 bases, with 10 bases between them. Per germline, CDR1 SGDLS and CDR2 YYNGEE. The CDR3 has 16 residues. CDR3 protein: CASSVDQGGSYNEQFF. CDR3 DNA: TGTGCCAGCAGCGTAGATCAGGGCGGCTCCTACAATGAGCAGTTCTTC.

The chain carries TRBV7-2 and TRBJ1-3; tentative D call: TRBD1 (5 bases). Germline values: CDR1 SGHTA, CDR2 FQGNSA. The CDR3 sequence is 15 residues long. The V gene lost 5 bases and the J gene lost 4 bases, with 15 bases spanning the gap. This chain's CDR3 is CASSPNGGAGNTIYF. The CDR3 nucleotides are TGTGCCAGCAGCCCAAACGGAGGGGCAGGAAACACCATATATTTT.

V usage is TRBV19 and J usage is TRBJ1-3, with D possibly TRBD1 on 6 matching bases. Trimming stripped 5 bases from V and 2 bases from J, with 10 bases between. From germline, CDR1 is LNHDA and CDR2 SQIVND (reference sequence). The CDR3 is 14 amino acids. The CDR3 region is CASSPGTTGNTIYF. The CDR3 DNA is TGTGCCAGTAGTCCCGGGACAACTGGAAACACCATATATTTT. The full variable domain, rest sourced from reference TRBV19 and TRBJ1-3, is DGGITQSPKYLFRKEGQNVTLSCEQNLNHDAMYWYRQDPGQGLRLIYYSQIVNDFQKGDIAEGYSVSREKKESFPLTVTSAQKNPTAFYLCASSPGTTGNTIYFGEGSWLTVV.

The chain joins TRBV3-1 (or the pseudogene TRBV3-2) to TRBJ2-7; 7 nucleotides agree with TRBD2. There are 14 residues in the CDR3. Trimming at V came to 4 bases and at J to 3 bases, leaving 6 bases not matched to a gene. Germline V lookup: CDR1 LGHDT, CDR2 YNNKEL (reference sequence). CDR3 in amino acids: CASSRGGASYEQYF. The DNA of the CDR3 is TGTGCCAGCAGCCGGGGGGGAGCGAGCTACGAGCAGTACTTC.

The chain joins TRBV4-1 to TRBJ2-1; 15 positions match TRBD2. V lost 6 bases and J lost 8; bases outside the gene matches: 8. This CDR3 has 16 residues. CDR1 is MGHRA and CDR2 is YSYEKL in the germline V gene. CDR3 residues: CASRDSGTSGGYEQFF. Here the CDR3 DNA reads TGCGCCAGCAGAGATTCCGGGACTAGCGGGGGGTATGAGCAGTTCTTC.

The V gene is TRBV10-1, the J gene TRBJ2-3; D perhaps matches TRBD2 (6 bases). The germline gives CDR1 WNHNN, CDR2 SYGVQD (reference sequence). The CDR3 is made up of 13 amino acids. The ends were cut back, 3 bases at V and 8 bases at J, with 12 bases in the middle. The CDR3 sequence is CASSESAEGTQYF. The CDR3 DNA sequence: TGCGCCAGCAGTGAATCGGCGGAGGGTACGCAGTATTTT.

This clone was seen once. J is TRBJ1-5 and V is TRBV6-5, with unresolved D. V was trimmed by 5 bases and J by 0 bases, leaving 8 bases between them. The CDR3 is 14 residues long. In germline, CDR1 is MNHEY, CDR2 SVGAGI. The CDR3 nucleotides are TGTGCCAGCAGTCCAAGGAGTAGCAATCAGCCCCAGCATTTT. It encodes CASSPRSSNQPQHF.